This T cell receptor (beta chain) was identified in a study of shared clonotypes between healthy human individuals. Findings of the study overall: Some clonotypes were shared by all four sorted-subset donors, while others were not shared. The non-shared ones had lower generation probabilities than the shared ones. Even with large depth, rarefaction showed that sorted-subset sequencing was incomplete.

Concerning this clone itself: Antigen unknown.

TCRdb's copy holds only in-frame clones and misses some; the assay was immunoSEQ multiplex PCR. This table has 700,000 or so clones, 55% to 75% appearing once. Between the trimmed V and J ends, which lost 2 bases and 7 bases, there was a span of 20 bases. The V gene's germline CDR1 is KGHSH and CDR2 LQKENI. The CDR3 has 16 residues. The sequence derives from a woman in her twenties or thirties in good health. Sequenced: memory CD4+ T cells sorted from blood. Regarding subset: CD45RA-negative fraction. The J gene is TRBJ2-5, the V gene TRBV18, with D perhaps TRBD1 or TRBD2 (5 bases each). The CDR3: CASSPSSEGSQGTQYF. CDR3 in DNA: TGTGCCAGCTCACCATCCTCCGAGGGGAGTCAGGGGACCCAGTACTTC.